This TCR beta chain was captured by sequencing in a study of blood T cell repertoires in COVID-19. Germline CDR1 reads MNHEY; CDR2 reads SMNVEV (reference sequence). CDR3 length: 14 residues. Trimming left V 3 bases short and J 1 base short, with 9 bases between. Measured with immunoSEQ multiplex PCR; TCRdb has only the in-frame clones, and not every one. The sample has over 150,000 clones, 80% to 90% seen once. The chain couples TRBV27 to TRBJ1-1; the D gene is possibly TRBD1 (5 bases). The material sequenced was peripheral blood. The sequence was collected from an elderly woman with COVID-19, enrolled during active disease. The CDR3 DNA is TGTGCCAGCAGTTTCCGGGGGTCGAACACTGAAGCTTTCTTT. Translation gives CASSFRGSNTEAFF.